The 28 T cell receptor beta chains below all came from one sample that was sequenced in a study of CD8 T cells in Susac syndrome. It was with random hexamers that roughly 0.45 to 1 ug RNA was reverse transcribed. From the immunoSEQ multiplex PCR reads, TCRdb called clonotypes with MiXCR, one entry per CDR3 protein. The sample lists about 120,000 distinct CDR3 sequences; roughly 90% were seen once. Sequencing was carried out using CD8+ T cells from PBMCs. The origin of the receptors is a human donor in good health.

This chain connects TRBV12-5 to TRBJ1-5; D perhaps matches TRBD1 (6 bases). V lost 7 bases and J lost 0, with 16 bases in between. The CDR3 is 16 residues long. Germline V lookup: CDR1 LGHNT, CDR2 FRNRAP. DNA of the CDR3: TGTGCTAGTGCCCTGCCGCCGGGACATAGCAATCAGCCCCAGCATTTT. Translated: CASALPPGHSNQPQHF.

In nucleotides, the CDR3 is TGCAGTGCTCCTTTTTGGGGGATGAACACTGAAGCTTTCTTT. Its protein product is CSAPFWGMNTEAFF. This sequence joins TRBV20-1 and TRBJ1-1; weak D call: TRBD1 (5 bases). The CDR3 has 14 residues. Germline V gene data show CDR1 as DFQATT and CDR2 as SNEGSKA (reference sequence). V was shortened by 5 bases and J by 0 bases, with 13 bases between the two germline ends.

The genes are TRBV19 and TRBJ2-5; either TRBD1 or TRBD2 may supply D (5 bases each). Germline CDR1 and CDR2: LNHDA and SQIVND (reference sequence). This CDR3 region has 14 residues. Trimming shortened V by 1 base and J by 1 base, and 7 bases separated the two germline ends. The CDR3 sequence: CASSIGGRQETQYF. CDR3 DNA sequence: TGTGCCAGTAGTATAGGGGGACGCCAAGAGACCCAGTACTTC.

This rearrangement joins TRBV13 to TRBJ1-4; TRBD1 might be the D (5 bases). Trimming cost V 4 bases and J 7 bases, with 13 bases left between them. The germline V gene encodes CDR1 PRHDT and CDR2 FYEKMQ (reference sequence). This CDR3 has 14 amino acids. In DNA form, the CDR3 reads TGTGCCAGCAGCTCACGACGGGGCTCTGAAAAACTGTTTTTT. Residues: CASSSRRGSEKLFF.

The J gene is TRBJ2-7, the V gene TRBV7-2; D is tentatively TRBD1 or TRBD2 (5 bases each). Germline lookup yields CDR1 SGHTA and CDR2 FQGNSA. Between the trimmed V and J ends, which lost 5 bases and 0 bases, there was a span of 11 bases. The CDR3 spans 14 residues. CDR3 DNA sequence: TGTGCCAGCAGCCGGGGCGGGTCCTCCTACGAGCAGTACTTC. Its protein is CASSRGGSSYEQYF. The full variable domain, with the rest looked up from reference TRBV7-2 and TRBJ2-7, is GAGVSQSPSNKVTEKGKDVELRCDPISGHTALYWYRQSLGQGLEFLIYFQGNSAPDKSGLPSDRFSAERTGGSVSTLTIQRTQQEDSAVYLCASSRGGSSYEQYFGPGTRLTVT.

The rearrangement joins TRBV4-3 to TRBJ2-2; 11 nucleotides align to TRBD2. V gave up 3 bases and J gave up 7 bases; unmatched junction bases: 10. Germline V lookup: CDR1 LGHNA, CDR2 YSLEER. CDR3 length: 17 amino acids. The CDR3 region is CASSQGSTSGIIGELFF. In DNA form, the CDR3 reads TGCGCCAGCAGCCAGGGATCGACTAGCGGGATAATCGGGGAGCTGTTTTTT.

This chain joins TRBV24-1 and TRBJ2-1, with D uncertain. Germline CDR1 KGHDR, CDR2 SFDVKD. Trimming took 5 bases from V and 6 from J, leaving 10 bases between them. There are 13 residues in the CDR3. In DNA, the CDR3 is TGTGCCACCAGTGCCGAGACGGCCAATGAGCAGTTCTTC. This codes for CATSAETANEQFF.

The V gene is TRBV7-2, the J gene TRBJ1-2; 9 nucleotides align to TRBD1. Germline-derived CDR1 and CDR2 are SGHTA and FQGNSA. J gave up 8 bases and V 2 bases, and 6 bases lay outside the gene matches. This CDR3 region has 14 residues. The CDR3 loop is CASSLLDRGKGYTF. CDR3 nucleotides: TGTGCCAGCAGCTTACTGGACAGGGGCAAGGGCTACACCTTC.

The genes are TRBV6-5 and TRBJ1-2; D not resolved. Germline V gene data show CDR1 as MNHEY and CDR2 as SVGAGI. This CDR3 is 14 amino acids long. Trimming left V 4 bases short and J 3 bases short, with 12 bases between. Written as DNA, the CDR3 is TGTGCCAGCAGTTCGGGTTACGGGGACTATGGCTACACCTTC. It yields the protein CASSSGYGDYGYTF.

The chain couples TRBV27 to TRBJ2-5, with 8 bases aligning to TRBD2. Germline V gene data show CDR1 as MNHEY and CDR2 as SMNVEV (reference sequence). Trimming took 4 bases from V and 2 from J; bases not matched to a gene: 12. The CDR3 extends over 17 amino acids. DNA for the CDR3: TGTGCCAGCAGTTATACGGGAGGGACACTCCGACAAGAGACCCAGTACTTC. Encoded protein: CASSYTGGTLRQETQYF.

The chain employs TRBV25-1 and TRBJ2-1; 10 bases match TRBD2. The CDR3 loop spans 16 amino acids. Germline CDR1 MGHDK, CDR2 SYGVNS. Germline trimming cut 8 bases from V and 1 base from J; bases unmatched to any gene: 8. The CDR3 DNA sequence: TGTGCCAGCTTCCCTAGCGGGAGTGTGTCCTACAATGAGCAGTTCTTC. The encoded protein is CASFPSGSVSYNEQFF.

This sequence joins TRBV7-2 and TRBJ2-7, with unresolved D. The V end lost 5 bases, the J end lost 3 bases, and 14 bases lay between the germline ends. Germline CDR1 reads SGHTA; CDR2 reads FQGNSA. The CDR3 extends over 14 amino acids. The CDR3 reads CASSPRADRYEQYF. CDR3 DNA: TGTGCCAGCAGCCCCCGGGCAGACCGCTACGAGCAGTACTTC. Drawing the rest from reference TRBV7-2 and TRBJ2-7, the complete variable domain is GAGVSQSPSNKVTEKGKDVELRCDPISGHTALYWYRQSLGQGLEFLIYFQGNSAPDKSGLPSDRFSAERTGGSVSTLTIQRTQQEDSAVYLCASSPRADRYEQYFGPGTRLTVT.

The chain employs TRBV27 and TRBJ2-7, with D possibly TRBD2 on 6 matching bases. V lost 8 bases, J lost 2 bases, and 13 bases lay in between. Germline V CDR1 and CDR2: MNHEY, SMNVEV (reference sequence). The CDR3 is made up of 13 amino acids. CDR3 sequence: CASRGGLPYEQYF. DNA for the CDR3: TGTGCCAGCCGTGGGGGGTTGCCCTACGAGCAGTACTTC.

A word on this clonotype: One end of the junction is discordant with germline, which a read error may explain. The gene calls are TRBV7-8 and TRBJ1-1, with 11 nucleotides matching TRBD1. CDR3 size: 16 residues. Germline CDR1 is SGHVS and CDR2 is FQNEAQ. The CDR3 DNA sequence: TGTGCCAGCAGCCTAGAAGGACAGGGGGCGAACACTGAAGCTTCTTTT. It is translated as CASSLEGQGANTEASF.

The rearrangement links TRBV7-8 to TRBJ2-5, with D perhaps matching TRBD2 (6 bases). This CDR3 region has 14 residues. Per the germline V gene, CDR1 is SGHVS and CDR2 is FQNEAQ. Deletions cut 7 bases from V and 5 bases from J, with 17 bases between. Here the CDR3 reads CASTPPKEGETQYF. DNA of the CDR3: TGTGCCAGCACCCCACCCAAGGAGGGCGAGACCCAGTACTTC. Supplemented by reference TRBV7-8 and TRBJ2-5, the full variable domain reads GAGVSQSPRYKVAKRGQDVALRCDPISGHVSLFWYQQALGQGPEFLTYFQNEAQLDKSGLPSDRFFAERPEGSVSTLKIQRTQQEDSAVYLCASTPPKEGETQYFGPGTRLLVL.

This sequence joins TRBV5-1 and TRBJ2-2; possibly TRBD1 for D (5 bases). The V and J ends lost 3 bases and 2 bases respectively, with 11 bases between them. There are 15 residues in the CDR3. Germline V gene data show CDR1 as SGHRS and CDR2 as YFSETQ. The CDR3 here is CASSSDGQNTGELFF. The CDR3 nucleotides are TGCGCCAGCAGCTCAGACGGACAAAACACCGGGGAGCTGTTTTTT.

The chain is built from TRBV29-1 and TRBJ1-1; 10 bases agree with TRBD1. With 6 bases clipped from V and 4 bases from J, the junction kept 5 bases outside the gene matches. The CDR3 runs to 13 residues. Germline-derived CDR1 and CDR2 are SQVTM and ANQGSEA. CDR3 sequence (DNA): TGCAGCGTCCAATGGACAGGGGGCACTGAAGCTTTCTTT. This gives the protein CSVQWTGGTEAFF.

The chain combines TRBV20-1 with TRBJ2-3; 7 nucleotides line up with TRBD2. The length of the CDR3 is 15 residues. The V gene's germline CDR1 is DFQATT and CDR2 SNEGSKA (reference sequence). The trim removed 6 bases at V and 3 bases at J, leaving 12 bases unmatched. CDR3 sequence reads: CSACTSAGITDTQYF. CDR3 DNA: TGCAGTGCGTGCACTAGCGCAGGGATTACAGATACGCAGTATTTT.

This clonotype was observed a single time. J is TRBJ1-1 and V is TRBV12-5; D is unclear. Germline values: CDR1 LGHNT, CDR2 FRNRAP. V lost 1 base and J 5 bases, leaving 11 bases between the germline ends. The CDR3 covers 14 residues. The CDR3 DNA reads TGTGCTAGTGGTTTGGAATCGAGACAAACTGAAGCTTTCTTT. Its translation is CASGLESRQTEAFF.

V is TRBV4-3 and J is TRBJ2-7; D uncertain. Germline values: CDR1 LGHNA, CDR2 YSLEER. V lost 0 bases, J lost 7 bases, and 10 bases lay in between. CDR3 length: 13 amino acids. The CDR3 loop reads CASSQEGLGEQYF. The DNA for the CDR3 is TGCGCCAGCAGCCAAGAAGGCCTAGGTGAGCAGTACTTC.

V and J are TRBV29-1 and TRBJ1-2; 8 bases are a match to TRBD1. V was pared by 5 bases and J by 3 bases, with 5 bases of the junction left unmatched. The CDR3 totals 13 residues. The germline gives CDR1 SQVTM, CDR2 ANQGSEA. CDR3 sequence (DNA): TGCAGCGTTCTGACAGGGGCCGACTATGGCTACACCTTC. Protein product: CSVLTGADYGYTF.

The CDR3 loop is CSARLTGPPNYGYTF. The CDR3, as DNA: TGCAGTGCTAGGCTCACAGGGCCCCCTAACTATGGCTACACCTTC. The chain uses TRBV20-1 and TRBJ1-2; D is possibly TRBD1 (6 bases). There are 15 residues in the CDR3. Per germline, CDR1 DFQATT and CDR2 SNEGSKA (reference sequence). V was pared by 3 bases and J by 0 bases, with 14 bases between.

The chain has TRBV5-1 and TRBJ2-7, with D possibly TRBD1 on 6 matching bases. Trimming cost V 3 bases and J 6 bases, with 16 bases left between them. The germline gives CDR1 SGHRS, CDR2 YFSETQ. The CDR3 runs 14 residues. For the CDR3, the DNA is TGCGCCAGCAGCTCGGACAGCGCGATAAGCGAGCAGTACTTC. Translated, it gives CASSSDSAISEQYF.

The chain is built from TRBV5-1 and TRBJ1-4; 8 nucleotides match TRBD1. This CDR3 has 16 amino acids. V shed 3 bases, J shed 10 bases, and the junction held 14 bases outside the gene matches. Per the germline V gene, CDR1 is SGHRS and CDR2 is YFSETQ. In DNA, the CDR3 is TGCGCCAGCAGCTCAGGACAGGGTAGTATGCTTGGAAAACTGTTTTTT. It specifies CASSSGQGSMLGKLFF.

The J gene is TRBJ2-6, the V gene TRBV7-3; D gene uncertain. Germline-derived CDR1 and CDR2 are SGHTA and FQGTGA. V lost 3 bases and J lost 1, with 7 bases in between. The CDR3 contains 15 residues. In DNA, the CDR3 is TGTGCCAGCAGCTTGCTGGGGTCTGGGGCCAACGTCCTGACTTTC. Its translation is CASSLLGSGANVLTF.

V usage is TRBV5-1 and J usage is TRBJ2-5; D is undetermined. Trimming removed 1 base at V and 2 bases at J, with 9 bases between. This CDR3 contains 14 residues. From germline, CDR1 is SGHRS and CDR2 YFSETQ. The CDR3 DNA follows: TGCGCCAGCAGCTTGACAGCCGGACAAGAGACCCAGTACTTC. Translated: CASSLTAGQETQYF.

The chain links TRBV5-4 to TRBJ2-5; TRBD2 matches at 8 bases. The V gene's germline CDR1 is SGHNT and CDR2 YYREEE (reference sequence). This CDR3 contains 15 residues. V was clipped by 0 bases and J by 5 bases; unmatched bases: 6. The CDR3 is CASSLGQRGWETQYF. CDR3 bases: TGTGCCAGCAGCTTGGGTCAGCGGGGGTGGGAGACCCAGTACTTC.

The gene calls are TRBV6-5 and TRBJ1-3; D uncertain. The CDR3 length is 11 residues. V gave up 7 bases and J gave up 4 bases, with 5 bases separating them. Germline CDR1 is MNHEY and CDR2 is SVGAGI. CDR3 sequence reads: CASTRGNTIYF. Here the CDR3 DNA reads TGTGCCAGCACCAGGGGAAACACCATATATTTT.